These 11 T cell receptor beta chains share one sample of origin, sequenced in a study of blood T cell repertoires in COVID-19. Generated by immunoSEQ multiplex PCR, the TCRdb table keeps only in-frame clones and is missing some. In the table there are around 120,000 clones, 80% to 90% of which are singletons. The sample taken for sequencing was PBMCs or T cells enriched from blood (not recorded which). The receptors come from a woman between 50 and 59 years old who had recovered from COVID-19.

This clone was seen only a few times. The chain couples TRBV6-1 to TRBJ2-7, with 10 nucleotides matching TRBD2. Per the germline V gene, CDR1 is MNHNS and CDR2 is SASEGT. V dropped 2 bases and J dropped 0; count of bases not matched to a gene: 7. The CDR3 loop spans 17 amino acids. The CDR3 region has the DNA TGTGCCAGCAGTGAATACGAACTAGCGGGGAGCTCCTACGAGCAGTACTTC. Translating gives CASSEYELAGSSYEQYF.

The chain has TRBV15 and TRBJ2-5; TRBD1 aligns across 9 bases. The V gene end was trimmed by 2 bases and the J gene end by 4 bases; junction bases not matched to a gene: 5. CDR1 is LNHNV, CDR2 YYDKDF, per germline (reference sequence). The CDR3 runs to 15 residues. CDR3 in amino acids: CATSRRRQGGETQYF. The CDR3 nucleotides are TGTGCCACCAGCAGACGCCGACAGGGGGGAGAGACCCAGTACTTC.

The CDR3 spells CASSSQRNNEQYF. The CDR3 DNA sequence: TGTGCCAGCAGTTCCCAGCGGAATAACGAGCAGTACTTC. The genes are TRBV6-5 and TRBJ2-7; D perhaps matches TRBD2 (5 bases). The CDR3 has 13 amino acids. Trimming cost V 4 bases and J 5 bases, with 12 bases left between them. Germline V gives CDR1 MNHEY, CDR2 SVGAGI.

J is TRBJ2-7 and V is TRBV19; a weak D match, TRBD1 (5 bases). Germline CDR1 and CDR2: LNHDA and SQIVND (reference sequence). V lost 2 bases and J lost 5, with 10 bases in between. This CDR3 has 13 residues. The CDR3 region has the DNA TGTGCCAGTAGTATAAGGGGTCCCCACGAGCAGTACTTC. Its protein product is CASSIRGPHEQYF.

V is TRBV2 and J is TRBJ1-5, with a tentative D call TRBD1 (6 bases). Per germline, CDR1 SNHLY and CDR2 FYNNEI. Trimming took 6 bases from V and 1 from J, leaving 13 bases between them. The CDR3 spans 15 residues. In DNA form, the CDR3 reads TGTGCCAGCAGGGGACAATCGGGGAGCAATCAGCCCCAGCATTTT. Translation: CASRGQSGSNQPQHF.

The J gene is TRBJ1-1, the V gene TRBV6-4; a weak D match, TRBD1 (6 bases). Germline V gene data show CDR1 as MRHNA and CDR2 as SNTAGT. Trimming cost V 0 bases and J 1 base, with 6 bases left between them. The CDR3 runs to 14 residues. As DNA, the CDR3 is TGTGCCAGCAGTGACTCGACAGGGAACACTGAAGCTTTCTTT. Protein product: CASSDSTGNTEAFF.

The rearrangement joins TRBV6-1 to TRBJ2-7, with D uncertain. This CDR3 has 13 residues. The germline V gene has CDR1 MNHNS and CDR2 SASEGT. Trimming left V 1 base short and J 3 bases short, with 7 bases between. The CDR3 DNA reads as TGTGCCAGCAGTGAAGGGCAGATCTACGAGCAGTACTTC. It is translated as CASSEGQIYEQYF.

The count of this clone is one. This sequence joins TRBV7-8 and TRBJ2-6; 7 positions match TRBD2. Germline V gene data show CDR1 as SGHVS and CDR2 as FQNEAQ. V shed 4 bases, J shed 2 bases, and the junction held 5 bases outside the gene matches. CDR3 length: 16 amino acids. The CDR3 spells CASSSWGGAGANVLTF. In DNA, the CDR3 is TGTGCCAGCAGCTCCTGGGGGGGGGCTGGGGCCAACGTCCTGACTTTC.

V is TRBV4-2 and J is TRBJ2-1, with D unresolved. This CDR3 has 12 amino acids. V lost 1 base to trimming and J lost 8 bases, with 6 bases between them. Germline values: CDR1 LGHNA, CDR2 YNFKEQ. DNA for the CDR3: TGTGCCAGCAGCCAAGGTCGGGATGAGCAGTTCTTC. Translating it yields CASSQGRDEQFF.

V usage is TRBV6-5 and J usage is TRBJ1-4; D is uncertain. V gave up 0 bases and J gave up 0 bases, with 5 bases separating them. The CDR3 length is 15 residues. CDR1 is MNHEY, CDR2 SVGAGI, per germline. CDR3 region: CASSYSEATNEKLFF. The CDR3 coding sequence is TGTGCCAGCAGTTACTCGGAGGCAACTAATGAAAAACTGTTTTTT.

The J gene is TRBJ2-7, the V gene TRBV19; D is ambiguous. CDR1 and CDR2 (germline): LNHDA, SQIVND (reference sequence). The CDR3 has 14 residues. Trimming shortened V by 5 bases and J by 2 bases, and 13 bases separated the two germline ends. CDR3 in amino acids: CASSSEWSTYEQYF. The CDR3 coding sequence is TGTGCCAGTAGTTCTGAGTGGTCAACCTACGAGCAGTACTTC.